Given below is one T cell receptor beta chain in context. Its specificity is not known. This may be a read error: a much more frequent sequence differs by one nucleotide. TCRdb reanalysed the reads using MiXCR and keeps one entry per CDR3 protein. The data contain hundreds of thousands of distinct CDR3 sequences, approximately 31% of them singletons. The sample comes from a study of T cell repertoires in cytomegalovirus infection. About the research overall: HLA-B-restricted CMV epitopes that are well studied, plus recently identified HLA-C-restricted ones, were used by the study. CMV infection plus the matching HLA type was flagged by public TCR beta signatures.

The sequences come from cultured CD8+ T cells from PBMCs, collected from culture after CMV antigen stimulation. The sequence came from a human donor in good health (CMV status not recorded). Some clones in this sample may be carry-over from other donors' samples.

In nucleotides, the CDR3 is TGTGCCAGCGGCGAACGGGAGATGAACACTGAAGCTTTCTTT. This encodes CASGEREMNTEAFF. The chain carries TRBV7-9 and TRBJ1-1; D is uncertain. With 8 bases removed from V and 0 bases from J, the gap between germline ends came to 13 bases. Germline loops: CDR1 SEHNR, CDR2 FQNEAQ (reference sequence). The CDR3 runs to 14 residues.